Included here is one T cell receptor (beta chain) sequence, with context. The sample is drawn from a study of TIL therapy for anti-PD-1-resistant metastatic lung cancer. The libraries were made with immunoSEQ v3. Libraries were prepared by immunoSEQ multiplex PCR; TCRdb keeps only in-frame clonotypes and omits some of them. The table includes 50,000 or so clones, roughly 70% detected once. Time point noted: pre-treatment sample, taken before nivolumab and TIL therapy. Pleural nodules or supraclavicular lymph nodes made up most of the excised metastases sampled. The CDR3 loop spans 16 amino acids. The V segment lost 4 bases and the J segment 5 bases; nucleotides outside the gene matches: 7. CDR1 is SGHRS and CDR2 is YFSETQ in the germline V gene.

The chain couples TRBV5-1 to TRBJ2-3, with 13 bases identical to TRBD2. The source of this sequence is a person between 25 and 79 years old with non-small cell lung cancer. Sequencing was performed on tumor tissue, taken at baseline. The CDR3 protein is CASSTGLAGAGDTQYF. The CDR3 nucleotides are TGCGCCAGCAGCACCGGACTAGCGGGGGCGGGAGATACGCAGTATTTT.